The 16 T cell receptor beta chains in this list originate from one sample, sequenced in a study of cytomegalovirus exposure and HLA in healthy donors. PCR involved 60 Vbeta and 13 Jbeta primers. Sequenced by immunoSEQ multiplex PCR; TCRdb stores in-frame clones only, minus some. Here the sample spans over 200,000 clones, around 64% being singletons. Material for sequencing was PBMCs. The receptors here all came from a man aged 40-55 years in good health and CMV-seropositive.

In its sample, this clone was seen a few times. The chain joins TRBV2 to TRBJ2-3; 8 nucleotides agree with TRBD1. J was trimmed by 0 bases and V by 10 bases; bases with no gene match: 9. The V gene's germline CDR1 is SNHLY and CDR2 FYNNEI. CDR3 size: 15 residues. CDR3 DNA sequence: TGTGCCATCAAGAGCGGACAGGGAAGCACAGATACGCAGTATTTT. Protein product: CAIKSGQGSTDTQYF. The full variable domain, with the rest looked up from reference TRBV2 and TRBJ2-3, is EPEVTQTPSHQVTQMGQEVILRCVPISNHLYFYWYRQILGQKVEFLVSFYNNEISEKSEIFDDQFSVERPDGSNFTLKIRSTKLEDSAMYFCAIKSGQGSTDTQYFGPGTRLTVL.

The chain employs TRBV9 and TRBJ1-6, with D hard to call. Germline-derived CDR1 and CDR2 are SGDLS and YYNGEE. With 0 bases removed from V and 4 bases from J, the gap between germline ends came to 8 bases. This CDR3 is built from 15 residues. This chain's CDR3 is CASSVAGFYNSPLHF. Here the CDR3 DNA reads TGTGCCAGCAGCGTAGCCGGGTTTTATAATTCACCCCTCCACTTT.

The J gene is TRBJ2-7, the V gene TRBV5-5, with 9 bases fitting TRBD2. The CDR3 is 15 residues long. V shed 5 bases and J 7 bases; nucleotides not matched to a gene: 13. The germline V gene has CDR1 SGHKS and CDR2 YYEKEE (reference sequence). The CDR3 sequence: CASSSWVAGAGEQYF. The CDR3 region has the DNA TGTGCCAGCAGTTCCTGGGTAGCGGGGGCGGGGGAGCAGTACTTC.

The CDR3 region is CASSLVGVRGYTGELFF. The DNA for the CDR3 is TGTGCCAGCAGCTTAGTGGGAGTTCGTGGTTACACCGGGGAGCTGTTTTTT. The gene calls are TRBV7-2 and TRBJ2-2; D perhaps matches TRBD2 (5 bases). The V gene lost 1 base and the J gene lost 3 bases, with 15 bases spanning the gap. Germline CDR1 reads SGHTA; CDR2 reads FQGNSA. CDR3 length equals 17 residues. The variable domain in full, completed from reference TRBV7-2 and TRBJ2-2, reads GAGVSQSPSNKVTEKGKDVELRCDPISGHTALYWYRQSLGQGLEFLIYFQGNSAPDKSGLPSDRFSAERTGGSVSTLTIQRTQQEDSAVYLCASSLVGVRGYTGELFFGEGSRLTVL.

V gene TRBV28 combines with J gene TRBJ1-4, with 7 bases fitting TRBD1. Trimming cost V 5 bases and J 2 bases; bases outside gene matches: 11. The CDR3 runs to 17 residues. CDR1 and CDR2 from the germline V gene are MDHEN and SYDVKM. The CDR3: CASSPLTGISTNEKLFF. For the CDR3, the DNA is TGTGCCAGCAGTCCGTTGACAGGGATCAGTACTAATGAAAAACTGTTTTTT.

The chain joins TRBV28 to TRBJ1-2, with 8 bases matching TRBD1. Germline V lookup: CDR1 MDHEN, CDR2 SYDVKM. This CDR3 is 13 amino acids long. The J segment lost 3 bases and the V segment lost 6 bases, leaving 3 bases of the junction unmatched. The CDR3 region has the DNA TGTGCCAGCAGGTCAGGGGGCTACTATGGCTACACCTTC. It encodes CASRSGGYYGYTF.

Turning to this clone: The junction shows a germline mismatch at one end, possibly a read error. This chain links TRBV4-2 with TRBJ2-3; 10 bases align to TRBD2. The CDR3 extends over 16 amino acids. CDR1 and CDR2 (germline): LGHNA, YNFKEQ. The CDR3 bases are TGTACCAGCAGCCAAGATTGGCTAGCGGGGGTGGATACGCAGTATTTT. Its protein is CTSSQDWLAGVDTQYF.

V and J are TRBV6-5 and TRBJ1-2; 11 nucleotides match TRBD1. J gave up 7 bases and V 5 bases, and 6 bases lay outside the gene matches. The CDR3 totals 14 residues. Germline lookup yields CDR1 MNHEY and CDR2 SVGAGI. The CDR3 is CASSAGQGVGGYTF. DNA for the CDR3: TGTGCCAGCAGTGCGGGACAGGGGGTCGGTGGCTACACCTTC.

V and J are TRBV2 and TRBJ1-2; tentatively, D is TRBD1 (5 bases). The V end was cut by 6 bases, the J end by 1 base, with 12 bases between. The V gene's germline CDR1 is SNHLY and CDR2 FYNNEI. The CDR3 has 14 amino acids. CDR3 DNA sequence: TGTGCCAGCAGCCCGGCGGGGCGTAACTATGGCTACACCTTC. Translation: CASSPAGRNYGYTF.

Only a few counts were recorded for this clone. The chain has TRBV7-8 and TRBJ2-7; D might be TRBD2 (6 bases). Germline CDR1 SGHVS, CDR2 FQNEAQ. V lost 2 bases and J 3 bases, leaving 17 bases between the germline ends. CDR3 size: 16 residues. The CDR3: CASSLKPGLSLYEQYF. The CDR3 DNA sequence: TGTGCCAGCAGCTTAAAGCCGGGACTTTCACTCTACGAGCAGTACTTC.

The chain recombines TRBV6-5 with TRBJ1-2, with TRBD1 identical over 8 bases. The germline V gene encodes CDR1 MNHEY and CDR2 SVGAGI. The CDR3 spans 15 residues. The V and J ends lost 6 bases and 0 bases, in that order; junction bases with no gene match: 6. In nucleotides, the CDR3 is TGTGCCAGCAGGGGGACAGGAAGAGCTAACTATGGCTACACCTTC. Its translation: CASRGTGRANYGYTF.

The rearrangement links TRBV29-1 to TRBJ2-7, with TRBD2 matching over 7 bases. This CDR3 is 13 amino acids long. The ends lost 4 bases at V and 1 base at J; junction bases unmatched: 4. Germline assignment: CDR1 SQVTM and CDR2 ANQGSEA. This CDR3 is CSVAPSGSYEQYF. The CDR3, as DNA: TGCAGCGTTGCGCCTAGCGGTTCCTACGAGCAGTACTTC.

This chain uses TRBV6-1 with TRBJ1-2, with TRBD1 as a possible D gene (6 bases). The CDR3 length is 14 residues. V gave up 3 bases and J gave up 4 bases, with 12 bases separating them. Germline V CDR1 and CDR2: MNHNS, SASEGT. The CDR3 region has the DNA TGTGCCAGCAGTGAGGAGAGGGGGGGCTATGGCTACACCTTC. The encoded protein is CASSEERGGYGYTF.

This clone was seen more than once but under ten times. This chain connects TRBV6-1 to TRBJ1-2; D call uncertain. This CDR3 is built from 16 residues. Germline CDR1 reads MNHNS; CDR2 reads SASEGT. Trimming pared 1 base from V and 4 bases from J, leaving 16 bases between. The CDR3 DNA sequence: TGTGCCAGCAGTGAAGGACATACCCGCGACATCTATGGCTACACCTTC. This encodes CASSEGHTRDIYGYTF.

The CDR3 sequence is CASSSVSGDYNEQFF. The CDR3 coding sequence is TGTGCCAGCAGCTCCGTTAGCGGGGACTACAATGAGCAGTTCTTC. The chain has TRBV7-3 and TRBJ2-1, with TRBD2 matching over 8 bases. Germline V lookup: CDR1 SGHTA, CDR2 FQGTGA. The CDR3 spans 15 residues. V was clipped by 4 bases and J by 3 bases; unmatched bases: 5.

The V call is TRBV5-4, the J call TRBJ1-2; the D gene is possibly TRBD1 (6 bases). Germline loops: CDR1 SGHNT, CDR2 YYREEE (reference sequence). The V end was cut by 0 bases, the J end by 2 bases, with 11 bases between. The CDR3 is 15 residues long. CDR3 coding DNA: TGTGCCAGCAGCTTGGAGGGGGTACTAAACTATGGCTACACCTTC. Its translation is CASSLEGVLNYGYTF.